The table lists the clone carrying this T cell receptor (beta chain) with a few counts. This sample is drawn from a study of T-cell memory formation after mild COVID-19. TCRdb re-derived calls from the 5' RACE reads in MiXCR, one entry per CDR3 protein. The table includes roughly 610,000 distinct CDR3 sequences, about 18% detected once. This CDR3 region has 17 residues. Losses at the gene ends were 3 bases for V and 0 bases for J; bases not matched to a gene: 9. Sequenced sample: PBMCs or a T cell subset sorted from them (not recorded which). The TCR sequence derives from an adult woman who had mild COVID-19 (a few samples of this study predate the infection). Cell type and time point are not known. This chain links TRBV12-3 or TRBV12-4 with TRBJ1-2; 8 bases map to TRBD1. This CDR3 is CASSFRLRTGSNYGYTF. CDR3 DNA sequence: TGTGCCAGCAGTTTCAGGCTAAGGACAGGGTCTAACTATGGCTACACCTTC.